The next 26 T cell receptor beta chains were all read from a single sample in a study of CD8 T cells in Susac syndrome. Random hexamers were used to reverse transcribe an amount of roughly 0.5 to 1 ug RNA. From the immunoSEQ multiplex PCR reads, TCRdb called clonotypes with MiXCR, one entry per CDR3 protein. The sample lists roughly 150,000 distinct CDR3 sequences; 85% to 95% were seen once. Sequencing input: CD4+ T cells from PBMCs. The receptors originated from a human donor with Susac syndrome.

The V gene is TRBV12-5, the J gene TRBJ1-1; D perhaps matches TRBD1 (6 bases). Trimming removed 5 bases at V and 0 bases at J, with 16 bases between. Germline CDR1 reads LGHNT; CDR2 reads FRNRAP. The CDR3 has 16 residues. This chain's CDR3 is CASGRRGGAMNTEAFF. The CDR3 nucleotides read TGTGCTAGTGGTCGGAGGGGGGGGGCAATGAACACTGAAGCTTTCTTT.

The chain links TRBV23-1 to TRBJ1-5; a weak D match, TRBD1 (6 bases). TRBV23-1 is an ORF for which the function is uncertain. The CDR3 sequence is 16 residues long. V gave up 0 bases and J gave up 9 bases, with 18 bases separating them. CDR3 sequence reads: CASSQSRGGVRRPQHF. The CDR3 DNA reads TGCGCCAGCAGTCAATCGAGAGGGGGAGTGAGGCGGCCCCAGCATTTT.

This rearrangement joins TRBV12-3 or TRBV12-4 to TRBJ2-5; 8 bases map to TRBD1. The length of the CDR3 is 16 residues. V trimming: 6 bases; J trimming: 4 bases; junction bases outside the gene matches: 13. The CDR3 sequence: CASSQPYDRGRETQYF. The CDR3 bases are TGTGCCAGCAGCCAACCCTATGACAGGGGCCGAGAGACCCAGTACTTC.

The chain recombines TRBV7-7 with TRBJ2-5, with TRBD2 matching 11 bases. The germline CDR1 and CDR2 sequences are SSHAT and FNYEAQ (reference sequence). With 5 bases clipped from V and 9 bases from J, the junction kept 8 bases outside the gene matches. This CDR3 is 14 amino acids long. The CDR3 DNA reads as TGTGCCAGCAGCCCTACTAGCGGGGGAGGGGCCCAGTACTTC. This codes for CASSPTSGGGAQYF. The full variable domain, with the rest looked up from reference TRBV7-7 and TRBJ2-5, is GAGVSQSPRYKVTKRGQDVTLRCDPISSHATLYWYQQALGQGPEFLTYFNYEAQPDKSGLPSDRFSAERPEGSISTLTIQRTEQRDSAMYRCASSPTSGGGAQYFGPGTRLLVL.

The chain has TRBV7-9 and TRBJ2-4; 7 bases are shared with TRBD1. Germline loops: CDR1 SEHNR, CDR2 FQNEAQ (reference sequence). The V gene end was trimmed by 5 bases and the J gene end by 1 base; junction bases not matched to a gene: 17. The CDR3 loop spans 19 amino acids. CDR3 in amino acids: CASSTPGTATGEAKNIQYF. CDR3 DNA sequence: TGTGCCAGCAGCACACCCGGGACAGCTACCGGGGAGGCCAAAAACATTCAGTACTTC.

This clonotype was observed once. The chain uses TRBV19 and TRBJ2-3, with TRBD2 matching over 11 bases. The CDR3 totals 16 residues. CDR1 is LNHDA, CDR2 SQIVND, per germline (reference sequence). The trim removed 5 bases at V and 0 bases at J, leaving 4 bases unmatched. In DNA, the CDR3 is TGTGCCAGTAGTTTCGGGACTAGCGGAAGCACAGATACGCAGTATTTT. The encoded protein is CASSFGTSGSTDTQYF.

The rearrangement uses TRBV29-1 and TRBJ1-2; a weak D match, TRBD1 (5 bases). The CDR3 runs to 12 residues. From germline, CDR1 is SQVTM and CDR2 ANQGSEA. The germline V and J ends were trimmed by 4 bases and 4 bases, with 10 bases remaining between them. The CDR3 region is CSVVRGSYGYTF. CDR3 bases: TGCAGCGTTGTGAGGGGCAGCTATGGCTACACCTTC.

This clonotype was seen a few times. This rearrangement joins TRBV20-1 to TRBJ2-1; D is unresolved. The CDR3 runs to 11 residues. Trimming took off 3 bases at V and 7 bases at J, with 7 bases between the two ends. Germline values: CDR1 DFQATT, CDR2 SNEGSKA (reference sequence). CDR3 region: CSASRQNEQFF. The DNA for the CDR3 is TGCAGTGCTAGTCGGCAAAATGAGCAGTTCTTC.

The V and J genes are TRBV7-2 and TRBJ1-2, with D perhaps matching TRBD1 (5 bases). The CDR3 is 12 residues long. Germline assignment: CDR1 SGHTA and CDR2 FQGNSA. V lost 5 bases, J lost 8 bases, and 12 bases lay in between. The CDR3 nucleotides are TGTGCCAGCAGCCGCAGACAGAACGGCTACACCTTC. It translates to CASSRRQNGYTF.

The chain combines TRBV14 with TRBJ2-5; D is uncertain. CDR1 is SGHDN, CDR2 FVKESK, per germline. The CDR3 runs to 13 residues. V was shortened by 2 bases and J by 3 bases, with 7 bases between the two germline ends. The CDR3 bases are TGTGCCAGCAGCCAATCGGGTAAAGAGACCCAGTACTTC. Translating it yields CASSQSGKETQYF.

The table lists this clonotype with a count of one. This chain uses TRBV20-1 with TRBJ2-6; perhaps TRBD1 as D (6 bases). CDR3 length: 16 residues. The germline V and J ends were trimmed by 3 bases and 0 bases, with 12 bases remaining between them. Looked up from germline, CDR1 is DFQATT and CDR2 is SNEGSKA (reference sequence). Here the CDR3 DNA reads TGCAGTGCTAGCCCAGGGGCCCACTCTGGGGCCAACGTCCTGACTTTC. Amino acid sequence: CSASPGAHSGANVLTF.

CDR3 sequence reads: CSAMDRNNYGYTF. CDR3 DNA sequence: TGCAGCGCCATGGACAGGAACAACTATGGCTACACCTTC. The chain recombines TRBV29-1 with TRBJ1-2; 7 bases line up with TRBD1. Germline loops: CDR1 SQVTM, CDR2 ANQGSEA. The CDR3 sequence is 13 residues long. V shed 7 bases, J shed 2 bases, and the junction held 7 bases outside the gene matches.

The rearrangement joins TRBV6-2 or TRBV6-3 to TRBJ2-1; 9 nucleotides align to TRBD1. This CDR3 comprises 13 residues. Trimming at V came to 11 bases and at J to 5 bases, leaving 7 bases not matched to a gene. The germline gives CDR1 MNHEY, CDR2 SVGEGT. CDR3 in amino acids: CAAGGQGNNEQFF. The CDR3 bases are TGTGCCGCCGGCGGACAGGGGAACAATGAGCAGTTCTTC.

The V gene is TRBV29-1, the J gene TRBJ2-3, with D hard to call. Germline CDR1 SQVTM, CDR2 ANQGSEA. The V end lost 5 bases, the J end lost 2 bases, and 8 bases lay between the germline ends. The CDR3 spans 12 residues. As DNA, the CDR3 is TGCAGCGTTAGGCTCAACACAGATACGCAGTATTTT. Residues: CSVRLNTDTQYF.

This clonotype was picked up one time. The chain combines TRBV9 with TRBJ1-1, with 8 bases identical to TRBD1. This CDR3 region has 15 residues. Per the germline V gene, CDR1 is SGDLS and CDR2 is YYNGEE. V trimming: 1 base; J trimming: 3 bases; junction bases outside the gene matches: 5. CDR3 DNA sequence: TGTGCCAGCAGCGTACAGGGGGCGTTCGACACTGAAGCTTTCTTT. This sequence encodes CASSVQGAFDTEAFF.

The V call is TRBV5-1, the J call TRBJ2-1, with 7 positions matching TRBD1. The CDR3 extends over 15 amino acids. Trimming cost V 4 bases and J 10 bases; bases outside gene matches: 14. The germline V gene has CDR1 SGHRS and CDR2 YFSETQ. The CDR3 nucleotides are TGCGCCAGCAGCCCTCTTCTTACAGGGGCCTGGGAGCAGTTCTTC. Translated, it gives CASSPLLTGAWEQFF.

The V gene is TRBV25-1, the J gene TRBJ1-6; D is possibly TRBD1 (5 bases). The germline V gene encodes CDR1 MGHDK and CDR2 SYGVNS. The V and J ends lost 6 bases and 7 bases respectively, with 19 bases between them. The CDR3 sequence is 16 residues long. The CDR3 spells CASSDGKGLYNSPLHF. Written as DNA, the CDR3 is TGTGCCAGCAGCGACGGCAAGGGACTCTACAATTCACCCCTCCACTTT.

J is TRBJ2-7 and V is TRBV7-2; D uncertain. This CDR3 is 15 amino acids long. Germline CDR1 reads SGHTA; CDR2 reads FQGNSA. V lost 5 bases and J 0 bases, leaving 14 bases between the germline ends. The chain's CDR3 is CASSPRRQSSYEQYF. In nucleotides, the CDR3 is TGTGCCAGCAGCCCAAGACGTCAGAGCTCCTACGAGCAGTACTTC.

This chain uses TRBV29-1 with TRBJ2-3; D remains unclear. The V end was cut by 8 bases, the J end by 6 bases, with 15 bases between. Germline CDR1 SQVTM, CDR2 ANQGSEA. The CDR3 has 12 amino acids. The DNA of the CDR3 is TGCAGCCCCGGCCCCGCCTCGGATACGCAGTATTTT. Translating it yields CSPGPASDTQYF.

The chain joins TRBV29-1 to TRBJ1-5, with 7 bases lining up with TRBD1. This CDR3 has 13 residues. Looked up from germline, CDR1 is SQVTM and CDR2 is ANQGSEA. Losses at the gene ends were 7 bases for V and 0 bases for J; bases not matched to a gene: 3. The CDR3 DNA follows: TGCAGCGCTGGACAGGATAGCAATCAGCCCCAGCATTTT. This encodes CSAGQDSNQPQHF. The full variable domain, with the rest looked up from reference TRBV29-1 and TRBJ1-5, is SAVISQKPSRDICQRGTSLTIQCQVDSQVTMMFWYRQQPGQSLTLIATANQGSEATYESGFVIDKFPISRPNLTFSTLTVSNMSPEDSSIYLCSAGQDSNQPQHFGDGTRLSIL.

V and J are TRBV5-1 and TRBJ1-1; D possibly corresponds to TRBD1 (6 bases). This CDR3 is built from 17 residues. Trimming removed 1 base from V and 1 base from J, with 17 bases in between. Germline CDR1 is SGHRS and CDR2 is YFSETQ. CDR3 sequence: CASSLSNVDRRNTEAFF. The CDR3 DNA sequence: TGCGCCAGCAGCTTGAGCAACGTGGACAGACGGAACACTGAAGCTTTCTTT.

The genes are TRBV20-1 and TRBJ2-1, with D tentatively TRBD2 (7 bases). The germline CDR1 and CDR2 sequences are DFQATT and SNEGSKA (reference sequence). V was shortened by 5 bases and J by 10 bases, with 18 bases between the two germline ends. CDR3 length: 13 amino acids. DNA for the CDR3: TGCAGTGCTCGGGGGGCGCCTGGCGTCGAGCAGTTCTTC. Protein sequence: CSARGAPGVEQFF.

The chain carries TRBV2 and TRBJ2-4, with D uncertain. Germline assignment: CDR1 SNHLY and CDR2 FYNNEI. Trimming shortened V by 4 bases and J by 8 bases, and 9 bases separated the two germline ends. CDR3 length equals 12 residues. The CDR3 coding sequence is TGTGCCAGCAGTGGGTTCCGAGACATTCAGTACTTC. This gives the protein CASSGFRDIQYF.

The chain carries TRBV28 and TRBJ2-4; D tentatively reads TRBD1 or TRBD2 (6 bases each). Germline lookup yields CDR1 MDHEN and CDR2 SYDVKM. Between the trimmed V and J ends, which lost 4 bases and 2 bases, there was a span of 15 bases. The CDR3 length is 16 residues. The DNA of the CDR3 is TGTGCCAGCAGTTCTACGGGGGCCGGGTCCAAAAACATTCAGTACTTC. Amino acid sequence: CASSSTGAGSKNIQYF. Combining the CDR3 with reference TRBV28 and TRBJ2-4 gives the whole variable domain DVKVTQSSRYLVKRTGEKVFLECVQDMDHENMFWYRQDPGLGLRLIYFSYDVKMKEKGDIPEGYSVSREKKERFSLILESASTNQTSMYLCASSSTGAGSKNIQYFGAGTRLSVL.

This clonotype was found once. This rearrangement joins TRBV12-3 or TRBV12-4 to TRBJ2-7; no firm D call. With 4 bases removed from V and 3 bases from J, the gap between germline ends came to 4 bases. The CDR3 contains 11 residues. CDR3 sequence: CASSYRYEQYF. The CDR3 DNA reads as TGTGCCAGCAGTTACCGCTACGAGCAGTACTTC.

The CDR3 nucleotides are TGTGCCAGCAGCACCCCTCGTCCCTCCTTCAACACTGAAGCTTTCTTT. Translation gives CASSTPRPSFNTEAFF. The chain links TRBV7-3 to TRBJ1-1; unclear D gene. Looked up from germline, CDR1 is SGHTA and CDR2 is FQGTGA. V lost 5 bases, J lost 2 bases, and 18 bases lay in between. The CDR3 has 16 amino acids.